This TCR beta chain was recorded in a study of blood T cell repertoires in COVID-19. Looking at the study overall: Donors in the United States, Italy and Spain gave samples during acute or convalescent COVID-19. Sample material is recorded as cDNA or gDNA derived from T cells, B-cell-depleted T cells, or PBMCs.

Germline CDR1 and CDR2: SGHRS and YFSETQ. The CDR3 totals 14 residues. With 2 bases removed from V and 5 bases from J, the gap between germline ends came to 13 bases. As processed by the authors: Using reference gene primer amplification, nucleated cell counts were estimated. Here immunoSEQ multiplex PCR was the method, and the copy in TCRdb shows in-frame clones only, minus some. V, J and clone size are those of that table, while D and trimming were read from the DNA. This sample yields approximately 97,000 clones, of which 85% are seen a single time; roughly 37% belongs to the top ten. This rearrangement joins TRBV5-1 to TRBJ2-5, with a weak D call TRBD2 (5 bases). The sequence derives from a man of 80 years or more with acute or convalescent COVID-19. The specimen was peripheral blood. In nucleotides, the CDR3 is TGCGCCAGCAGCTTAGGATTAGCGCGGGAGACCCAGTACTTC. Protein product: CASSLGLARETQYF.